Listed below are T cell receptor beta chains from one sample, sequenced in a study of OX40 agonist ivuxolimab in advanced cancers. The protocol was immunoSEQ multiplex PCR, while the TCRdb copy is restricted to in-frame clones and leaves out a portion. The data contain fewer than 45,000 clones, roughly 81% of them singletons. This specimen consisted of CD4+ or CD8+ T cells sorted from blood, obtained in a trial of the OX40 agonist ivuxolimab. The receptors stem from an adult with an advanced solid tumor such as melanoma, head and neck, liver or kidney cancer. Both conserved end residues are part of each CDR3. A D gene is named only where the DNA matches it firmly. Size tells how often a clone was seen (once, few, many) or the class of an expanded clone, and some rows leave it out.

d_call: TRBD1; clone_size: -; v_call: TRBV4-1; j_call: TRBJ2-7; cdr3_nt: TGCGCCAGCAGCCAAGCCCCGACAGGGACCTACGAGCAGTACTTC; cdr3_aa: CASSQAPTGTYEQYF
d_call: -; clone_size: medium-sized; v_call: TRBV25-1; j_call: TRBJ2-2; cdr3_nt: TGTGCCAGCAGTGAATATGTGGCGGCGACCGGGGAGCTGTTTTTT; cdr3_aa: CASSEYVAATGELFF
d_call: -; clone_size: few; v_call: TRBV5-1; j_call: TRBJ2-4; cdr3_nt: TGCGCCAGCAGCTTGACAGGGGGGGGGTCGGGGCCAGCCAAAAACATTCAGTACTTC; cdr3_aa: CASSLTGGGSGPAKNIQYF
d_call: TRBD2; clone_size: -; v_call: TRBV5-6; j_call: TRBJ2-5; cdr3_nt: TGTGCCAGCAGCTTGGAGCTAGCGGGTGGGGAGACCCAGTACTTC; cdr3_aa: CASSLELAGGETQYF
d_call: -; clone_size: -; v_call: TRBV30; j_call: TRBJ1-2; cdr3_nt: TGTGCCTGGAGAAGGGGCGTCTATGGCTACACCTTC; cdr3_aa: CAWRRGVYGYTF
d_call: -; clone_size: -; v_call: TRBV9; j_call: TRBJ2-1; cdr3_nt: TGTGCCAGCAGCGCTACATGGAGGGCGGCCGGGTTCTACAATGAGCAGTTCTTC; cdr3_aa: CASSATWRAAGFYNEQFF
d_call: TRBD2; clone_size: -; v_call: TRBV15; j_call: TRBJ2-7; cdr3_nt: TGTGCCACCAGCAGAGGGGGACTAGCGGACTCCTACGAGCAGTACTTC; cdr3_aa: CATSRGGLADSYEQYF
d_call: TRBD2; clone_size: -; v_call: TRBV4-1; j_call: TRBJ2-5; cdr3_nt: TGCGCCAGCAGCGCTCACCCCCGATTCGGGGGGGCCGGGGAGACCCAGTACTTC; cdr3_aa: CASSAHPRFGGAGETQYF
d_call: TRBD2; clone_size: -; v_call: TRBV9; j_call: TRBJ2-5; cdr3_nt: TGTGCCAGCAGCGTAAACCCCGGGGGGAATCAAGAGACCCAGTACTTC; cdr3_aa: CASSVNPGGNQETQYF
d_call: -; clone_size: -; v_call: TRBV7-9; j_call: TRBJ1-1; cdr3_nt: TGTGCCAGCAGCAAGCCGGACAGACAGAACACTGAAGCTTTCTTT; cdr3_aa: CASSKPDRQNTEAFF
d_call: -; clone_size: -; v_call: TRBV7-8; j_call: TRBJ2-3; cdr3_nt: TGTGCCAGCAGCACCGGGACACTAGCCACAGATACGCAGTATTTT; cdr3_aa: CASSTGTLATDTQYF
d_call: -; clone_size: once; v_call: TRBV28; j_call: TRBJ1-4; cdr3_nt: TGTGCCAGCAGTAGGCCTAGTGGGGAGGAAGAAAAACTGTTTTTT; cdr3_aa: CASSRPSGEEEKLFF
d_call: TRBD2; clone_size: -; v_call: TRBV6-5; j_call: TRBJ2-1; cdr3_nt: TGTGCCAGCAGAACCGGGACTAGCTCCTACAATGAGCAGTTCTTC; cdr3_aa: CASRTGTSSYNEQFF
d_call: -; clone_size: -; v_call: TRBV7-9; j_call: TRBJ2-2; cdr3_nt: TGTGCCAGCAGCCCGGTCCACGGGGAGCTGTTTTTT; cdr3_aa: CASSPVHGELFF
d_call: -; clone_size: -; v_call: TRBV7-3; j_call: TRBJ2-7; cdr3_nt: TGTGCCAGCAGCTCTCAGGGGGGGCTCTACGAGCAGTACTTC; cdr3_aa: CASSSQGGLYEQYF
d_call: -; clone_size: -; v_call: TRBV6-1; j_call: TRBJ1-2; cdr3_nt: TGTGCCAGCAGAGTTGACGGGAACTATGGCTACACCTTC; cdr3_aa: CASRVDGNYGYTF
d_call: TRBD2; clone_size: -; v_call: TRBV4-3; j_call: TRBJ2-3; cdr3_nt: TGCGCCAGCAGCCAAGATAGCGGGACTAGCGGGAGTACAGATACGCAGTATTTT; cdr3_aa: CASSQDSGTSGSTDTQYF
d_call: -; clone_size: -; v_call: TRBV9; j_call: TRBJ1-5; cdr3_nt: TGTGCCAGCAGCGTAGATGATAGCAATCAGCCCCAGCATTTT; cdr3_aa: CASSVDDSNQPQHF
d_call: TRBD1; clone_size: -; v_call: TRBV6-6; j_call: TRBJ1-1; cdr3_nt: TGTGCCAGCAGACTTGGACAGGTTGAAGCTTTCTTT; cdr3_aa: CASRLGQVEAFF
d_call: -; clone_size: -; v_call: TRBV27; j_call: TRBJ1-1; cdr3_nt: TGTGCCAGCAGTCAATATCCCCCTGGGACCGCGGGGAACACTGAAGCTTTCTTT; cdr3_aa: CASSQYPPGTAGNTEAFF
d_call: -; clone_size: -; v_call: TRBV13; j_call: TRBJ2-1; cdr3_nt: TGTGCCAGCAGCTCCAATCTAGCGGAGCAGTTCTTC; cdr3_aa: CASSSNLAEQFF
d_call: TRBD1; clone_size: -; v_call: TRBV7-9; j_call: TRBJ1-1; cdr3_nt: TGTGCCAGCAGCTTAGCAGGGGGCTATAACCCAAACACTGAAGCTTTCTTT; cdr3_aa: CASSLAGGYNPNTEAFF
d_call: -; clone_size: -; v_call: TRBV21-1; j_call: TRBJ1-5; cdr3_nt: TGTGCCAGCAGCAGCGGGACAGGTCTTGTCGGCGTGAGCAATCAGCCCCAGCATTTT; cdr3_aa: CASSSGTGLVGVSNQPQHF
d_call: -; clone_size: -; v_call: TRBV30; j_call: TRBJ2-1; cdr3_nt: TGTGCCTGGACCGGAAGCTCCTACAATGAGCAGTTCTTC; cdr3_aa: CAWTGSSYNEQFF
d_call: -; clone_size: -; v_call: TRBV5-8; j_call: TRBJ2-5; cdr3_nt: TGTGCCAGCAGCCAAGATGGGGAGACCCAGTACTTC; cdr3_aa: CASSQDGETQYF
d_call: -; clone_size: -; v_call: TRBV11-1; j_call: TRBJ2-1; cdr3_nt: TGTGCCAGCAGCTTACTAAACTCCTACAATGAGCAGTTCTTC; cdr3_aa: CASSLLNSYNEQFF
d_call: -; clone_size: -; v_call: TRBV7-2; j_call: TRBJ1-5; cdr3_nt: TGTGCCAGCAGCTGGGGAGATAGCAATCAGCCCCAGCATTTT; cdr3_aa: CASSWGDSNQPQHF
d_call: TRBD2; clone_size: -; v_call: TRBV7-3; j_call: TRBJ2-1; cdr3_nt: TGTGCCAGCAGCTCCCTAGCGGGAGGAGGAAATGAGCAGTTCTTC; cdr3_aa: CASSSLAGGGNEQFF
d_call: TRBD2; clone_size: -; v_call: TRBV29-1; j_call: TRBJ2-1; cdr3_nt: TGCAGCGTTGGGGGTAGCGGGAATGGTGAGCAGTTCTTC; cdr3_aa: CSVGGSGNGEQFF